This TCR beta chain was captured in a study of beta chain features in type 1 diabetes. Germline loops: CDR1 MNHEY, CDR2 SMNVEV (reference sequence). The V gene lost 6 bases and the J gene lost 6 bases, with 18 bases spanning the gap. CDR3 size: 15 residues. Study-wide results and caveats: Among all four CD4+ subsets, Type 1 diabetes patients had TCRB CDR3s that were moderately but significantly shorter.

Turning to this clone: The antigen is not known.

As every portion of the isolated RNA was reverse transcribed, the sequencing read expressed TCRB transcripts. The table came from immunoSEQ multiplex PCR; TCRdb's copy has only in-frame clones and leaves some out. Of 500,000 to 800,000 clones listed, roughly an eighth were seen once; the top ten hold more than 0.1%. Material for sequencing was naive CD4+ T cells from blood. The chain has TRBV27 and TRBJ2-1, with unresolved D. The origin of this receptor is a man younger than 45 with type 1 diabetes. CDR3 DNA sequence: TGTGCCAGCAGCCCTACCGGGCCCAGATTCAATGAGCAGTTCTTC. This gives the protein CASSPTGPRFNEQFF.